This entry lists 17 T cell receptor beta chains sequenced from one sample in a study of graft-versus-host responses after intestinal transplantation. Documented time point: postoperative day 105 after intestinal transplantation (dayNNNN = postoperative day). Intraepithelial and lamina propria lymphocytes were isolated from graft specimens. Sequencing used immunoSEQ multiplex PCR; TCRdb keeps in-frame clones, though not all of them. Among 4,000 to 4,500 clones, about 80% were seen once, and the ten largest hold 5.5% to 7.5%. Material: ileum tissue, obtained 105 days after intestinal transplantation. All receptors come from a human patient who received an intestinal transplant, so some T cells may come from the graft donor.

This rearrangement joins TRBV21-1 to TRBJ1-3. TRBV21-1 is a pseudogene. The CDR3 consists of 16 residues. The CDR3 nucleotides are TGTGCCAGCAGCAAAGATAGGAGGGTCACTGGAAACACCATATATTTT. The encoded protein is CASSKDRRVTGNTIYF.

The chain has TRBV25-1 and TRBJ2-3; TRBD1 is a possible D gene (6 bases). V was shortened by 4 bases and J by 1 base, with 9 bases between the two germline ends. The V gene's germline CDR1 is MGHDK and CDR2 SYGVNS. The CDR3 spans 14 residues. The CDR3 DNA reads as TGTGCCAGCAGTGGTTCAGGGGGCACAGATACGCAGTATTTT. Translation: CASSGSGGTDTQYF.

The chain employs TRBV10-3 and TRBJ2-6; D not resolved. The CDR3 sequence is 15 residues long. V shed 2 bases and J shed 4 bases, with 9 bases lying between them. The V gene's germline CDR1 is ENHRY and CDR2 SYGVKD. The chain's CDR3 is CAISEDLSGANVLTF. DNA for the CDR3: TGTGCCATCAGTGAGGATTTGAGCGGGGCCAACGTCCTGACTTTC.

The V and J genes are TRBV25-1 and TRBJ2-3, with D unclear. The V gene's germline CDR1 is MGHDK and CDR2 SYGVNS. Trimming took off 3 bases at V and 2 bases at J, with 3 bases between the two ends. This CDR3 comprises 12 residues. CDR3 DNA: TGTGCCAGCAGTGACAACACAGATACGCAGTATTTT. It yields the protein CASSDNTDTQYF.

This clone was recorded once. The rearrangement joins TRBV5-1 to TRBJ1-4; 7 bases match TRBD1. This CDR3 region has 15 residues. CDR1 and CDR2 from the germline V gene are SGHRS and YFSETQ. The V gene end was trimmed by 1 base and the J gene end by 0 bases; junction bases not matched to a gene: 0. The CDR3 loop is CASSLQGATNEKLFF. DNA of the CDR3: TGCGCCAGCAGCTTGCAGGGGGCAACTAATGAAAAACTGTTTTTT.

The genes are TRBV25-1 and TRBJ1-3; D may be TRBD1 (5 bases). The V end was cut by 2 bases, the J end by 3 bases, with 5 bases between. From germline, CDR1 is MGHDK and CDR2 SYGVNS. The CDR3 consists of 13 residues. The CDR3: CASSEQGGNTIYF. The DNA for the CDR3 is TGTGCCAGCAGTGAACAGGGTGGAAACACCATATATTTT.

The chain recombines TRBV18 with TRBJ1-5; D is unresolved. Germline lookup yields CDR1 KGHSH and CDR2 LQKENI. This CDR3 has 13 amino acids. V was trimmed by 2 bases and J by 2 bases, leaving 4 bases between them. This CDR3 is CASSPGGNQPQHF. CDR3 in DNA: TGTGCCAGCTCACCAGGGGGCAATCAGCCCCAGCATTTT.

This clone was detected only a few times. The rearrangement links TRBV6-6 to TRBJ2-3, with a possible D match to TRBD1 (7 bases). This CDR3 is built from 14 residues. With 2 bases removed from V and 5 bases from J, the gap between germline ends came to 11 bases. Germline V gene lookup returns CDR1 MNHNY and CDR2 SVGAGI (reference sequence). The CDR3 here is CASSYNRGGDTQYF. The CDR3 DNA sequence: TGTGCCAGCAGTTACAACAGGGGAGGAGATACGCAGTATTTT.

The J gene is TRBJ1-4, the V gene TRBV7-9, with 8 bases matching TRBD1. The CDR3 runs to 15 residues. The J segment lost 7 bases and the V segment lost 5 bases, leaving 9 bases of the junction unmatched. In germline, CDR1 is SEHNR, CDR2 FQNEAQ (reference sequence). For the CDR3, the DNA is TGTGCCAGCAGCCCCCGGACAGGGTTCACTGAAAAACTGTTTTTT. Translating gives CASSPRTGFTEKLFF.

This chain uses TRBV23-1 with TRBJ2-7; D might be TRBD1 (5 bases). TRBV23-1 is noted as an ORF with a role that remains uncertain. The V gene lost 4 bases and the J gene lost 1 base, with 29 bases spanning the gap. The CDR3 is made up of 20 amino acids. DNA for the CDR3: TGCGCCAGCAGTCCATCACAGATGACAGCGTTTCACCTAATTTCCTACGAGCAGTACTTC. It codes for CASSPSQMTAFHLISYEQYF.

The rearrangement uses TRBV7-2 and TRBJ1-2; no clear D gene. V lost 6 bases and J lost 8, with 10 bases in between. CDR3 length equals 11 residues. CDR1 SGHTA and CDR2 FQGNSA come from the germline V gene. In nucleotides, the CDR3 is TGTGCCAGCAGATCTTCAGTCGGCTACACCTTC. It is translated as CASRSSVGYTF.

The chain uses TRBV11-3 and TRBJ2-7; D might be TRBD1 (6 bases). Germline loops: CDR1 SGHNT, CDR2 YENEEA. V was pared by 5 bases and J by 2 bases, with 7 bases between. The CDR3 spans 12 residues. The CDR3 here is CASSRDTYEQYF. The CDR3 nucleotides read TGTGCCAGCAGCCGGGACACCTACGAGCAGTACTTC.

V and J are TRBV27 and TRBJ2-3; the D gene is possibly TRBD2 (6 bases). This CDR3 spans 16 amino acids. CDR1 is MNHEY, CDR2 SMNVEV, per germline (reference sequence). Between the trimmed V and J ends, which lost 6 bases and 4 bases, there was a span of 20 bases. The CDR3 DNA follows: TGTGCCAGCAGACGCCGGGACTCCGAACCGCCAGATACGCAGTATTTT. Translation gives CASRRRDSEPPDTQYF.

The V call is TRBV10-2, the J call TRBJ2-6; D not certain. Germline CDR1 and CDR2: WSHSY and SAAADI. V lost 7 bases, J lost 2 bases, and 6 bases lay in between. The CDR3 covers 13 residues. CDR3 in DNA: TGCGCCAGCACCCCAACTGGGGCCAACGTCCTGACTTTC. Its translation is CASTPTGANVLTF.

This sequence joins TRBV25-1 and TRBJ1-2; D is unclear. V gave up 3 bases and J gave up 1 base, with 18 bases separating them. CDR3 length: 17 amino acids. Germline V gene data show CDR1 as MGHDK and CDR2 as SYGVNS. CDR3 sequence: CASSDTRRPDFNYGYTF. CDR3 bases: TGTGCCAGCAGTGATACCCGACGGCCGGATTTTAACTATGGCTACACCTTC.

V gene TRBV29-1 combines with J gene TRBJ1-2; 9 bases map to TRBD1. J was trimmed by 3 bases and V by 6 bases; bases with no gene match: 2. The CDR3 extends over 12 amino acids. The germline CDR1 and CDR2 sequences are SQVTM and ANQGSEA. The CDR3 DNA reads TGCAGCGTGGGACAGGGAGACTATGGCTACACCTTC. It is translated as CSVGQGDYGYTF. The whole variable domain, remainder taken from reference TRBV29-1 and TRBJ1-2, is SAVISQKPSRDICQRGTSLTIQCQVDSQVTMMFWYRQQPGQSLTLIATANQGSEATYESGFVIDKFPISRPNLTFSTLTVSNMSPEDSSIYLCSVGQGDYGYTFGSGTRLTVV.

The chain is built from TRBV7-6 and TRBJ2-7; 8 bases fit TRBD2. With V trimmed by 5 bases and J by 3 bases, 9 bases remained unmatched. The CDR3 loop spans 15 amino acids. CDR1 SGHVS and CDR2 FNYEAQ come from the germline V gene. DNA for the CDR3: TGTGCCAGCAGCCCCGGTAGCGGGGCATACTACGAGCAGTACTTC. It encodes CASSPGSGAYYEQYF.